The clone carrying this TCR beta chain turned up a few times. Its target is unknown. With 60 Vbeta and 13 Jbeta primers, the PCR was carried out. The repertoire was sequenced with immunoSEQ multiplex PCR; TCRdb's copy has only in-frame clones and lacks some. The sample consists of some 150,000 clones, about four fifths of them appearing once. These data belong to a study of cytomegalovirus exposure and HLA in healthy donors. The overall study: As an earlier analysis found, about 190 million T cells yielded approximately 110 million unique TCR beta sequences. Assignment to the Caucasian-associated ancestry cluster applied to 75% to 85% of the approximately 360 genotyped donors. Study-level results: As a later analysis revealed, the rate of TCR association differed by HLA locus, with DRB1 most and HLA-C fewest.

Looked up from germline, CDR1 is SNHLY and CDR2 is FYNNEI. The CDR3 is 16 residues long. With 2 bases removed from V and 3 bases from J, the gap between germline ends came to 17 bases. The CMV serostatus of this donor went unrecorded. Sequenced sample: PBMCs. This sequence originates from a human donor in good health. The chain uses TRBV2 and TRBJ2-7; D is possibly TRBD1 (5 bases). The CDR3 spells CASSESWAGKGYEQYF. In DNA form, the CDR3 reads TGTGCCAGCAGTGAATCGTGGGCAGGGAAGGGCTACGAGCAGTACTTC.